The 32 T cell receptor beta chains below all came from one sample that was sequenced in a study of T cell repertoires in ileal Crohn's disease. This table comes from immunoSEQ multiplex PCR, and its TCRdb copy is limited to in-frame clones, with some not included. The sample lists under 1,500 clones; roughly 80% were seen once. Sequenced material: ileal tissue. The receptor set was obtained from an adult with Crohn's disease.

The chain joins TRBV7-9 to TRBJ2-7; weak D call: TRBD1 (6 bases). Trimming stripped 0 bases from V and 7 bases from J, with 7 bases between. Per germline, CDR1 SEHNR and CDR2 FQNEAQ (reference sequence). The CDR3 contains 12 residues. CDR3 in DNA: TGTGCCAGCAGCTTAGCGCAGGGGGAGCAGTACTTC. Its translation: CASSLAQGEQYF.

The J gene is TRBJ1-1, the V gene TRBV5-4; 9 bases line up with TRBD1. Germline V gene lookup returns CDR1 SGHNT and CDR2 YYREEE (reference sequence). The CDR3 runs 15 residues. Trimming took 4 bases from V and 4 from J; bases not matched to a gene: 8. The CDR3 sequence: CASSMLQGAGTEAFF. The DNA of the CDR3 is TGTGCCAGCAGCATGCTACAGGGGGCCGGCACTGAAGCTTTCTTT.

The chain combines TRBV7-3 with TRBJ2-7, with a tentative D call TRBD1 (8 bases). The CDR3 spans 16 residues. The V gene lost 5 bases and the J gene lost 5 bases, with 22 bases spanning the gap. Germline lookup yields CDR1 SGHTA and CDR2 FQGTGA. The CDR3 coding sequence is TGTGCCAGCAGCCTGGGCGGCCGACAGGGGAGGGACGAGCAGTACTTC. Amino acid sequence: CASSLGGRQGRDEQYF.

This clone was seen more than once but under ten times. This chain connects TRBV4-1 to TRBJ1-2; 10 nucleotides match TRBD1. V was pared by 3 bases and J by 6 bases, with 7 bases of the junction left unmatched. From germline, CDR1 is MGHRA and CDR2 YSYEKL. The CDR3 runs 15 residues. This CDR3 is CASSQETGTGDGYTF. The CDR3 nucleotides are TGCGCCAGCAGCCAGGAAACCGGGACAGGGGATGGCTACACCTTC.

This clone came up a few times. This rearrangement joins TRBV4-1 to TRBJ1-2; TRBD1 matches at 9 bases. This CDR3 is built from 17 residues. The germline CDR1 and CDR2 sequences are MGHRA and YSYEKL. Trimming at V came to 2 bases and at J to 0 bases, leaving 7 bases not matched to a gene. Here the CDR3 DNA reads TGCGCCAGCAGCCAACCGGGACAGGGACTTACTAACTATGGCTACACCTTC. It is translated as CASSQPGQGLTNYGYTF.

DNA of the CDR3: TGTGCCAGCAAGGCGGGAGGGCCCACTGAGCAGTTCTTC. Its protein is CASKAGGPTEQFF. This sequence joins TRBV6-1 and TRBJ2-1, with TRBD2 identical over 9 bases. This CDR3 has 13 amino acids. Germline trimming cut 7 bases from V and 9 bases from J; bases unmatched to any gene: 7. The germline V gene encodes CDR1 MNHNS and CDR2 SASEGT.

In nucleotides, the CDR3 is TGTGCCAGCAGCCCCGGGACAGGGGGTAACTACGAGCAGTACTTC. Encoded protein: CASSPGTGGNYEQYF. This chain joins TRBV7-9 and TRBJ2-7, with 11 bases lining up with TRBD1. Germline CDR1 and CDR2: SEHNR and FQNEAQ (reference sequence). The CDR3 is 15 amino acids. The J segment lost 3 bases and the V segment lost 5 bases, leaving 6 bases of the junction unmatched.

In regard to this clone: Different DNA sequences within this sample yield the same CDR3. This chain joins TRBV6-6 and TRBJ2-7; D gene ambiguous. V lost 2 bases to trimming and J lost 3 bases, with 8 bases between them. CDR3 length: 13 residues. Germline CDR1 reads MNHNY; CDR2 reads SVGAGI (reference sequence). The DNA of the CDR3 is TGTGCCAGCAGTTACCTCGCAGGCTACGAGCAGTACTTC. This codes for CASSYLAGYEQYF.

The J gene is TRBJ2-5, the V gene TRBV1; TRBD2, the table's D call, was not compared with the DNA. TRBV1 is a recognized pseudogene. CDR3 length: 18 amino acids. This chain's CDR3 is CTSSQAPPREGFEKTQYF. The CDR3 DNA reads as TGCACCAGCAGCCAAGCCCCTCCTAGGGAGGGTTTTGAAAAGACCCAGTACTTC.

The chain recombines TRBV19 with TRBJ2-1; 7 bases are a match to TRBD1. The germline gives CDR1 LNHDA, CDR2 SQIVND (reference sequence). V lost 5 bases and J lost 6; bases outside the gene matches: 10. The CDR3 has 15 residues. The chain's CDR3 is CASSVDAGTANEQFF. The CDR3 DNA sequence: TGTGCCAGTAGTGTCGACGCCGGGACAGCCAATGAGCAGTTCTTC.

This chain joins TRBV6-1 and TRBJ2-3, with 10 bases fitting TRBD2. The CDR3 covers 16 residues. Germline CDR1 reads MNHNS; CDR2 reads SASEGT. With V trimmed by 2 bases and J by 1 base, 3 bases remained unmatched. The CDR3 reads CASSEWTSGRTDTQYF. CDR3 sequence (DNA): TGTGCCAGCAGTGAATGGACTAGCGGACGCACAGATACGCAGTATTTT.

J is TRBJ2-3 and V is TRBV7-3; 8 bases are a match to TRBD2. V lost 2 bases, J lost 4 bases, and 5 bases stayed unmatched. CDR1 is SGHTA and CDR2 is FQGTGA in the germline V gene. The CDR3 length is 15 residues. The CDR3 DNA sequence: TGTGCCAGCAGCTTATCAGCGGGAGCTGCAGATACGCAGTATTTT. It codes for CASSLSAGAADTQYF.

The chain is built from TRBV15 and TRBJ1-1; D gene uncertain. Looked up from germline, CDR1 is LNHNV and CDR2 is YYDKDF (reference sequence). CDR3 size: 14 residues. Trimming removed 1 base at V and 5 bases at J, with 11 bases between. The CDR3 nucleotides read TGTGCCACCAGCAGAGGGACCGGGAGGACTGAAGCTTTCTTT. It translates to CATSRGTGRTEAFF.

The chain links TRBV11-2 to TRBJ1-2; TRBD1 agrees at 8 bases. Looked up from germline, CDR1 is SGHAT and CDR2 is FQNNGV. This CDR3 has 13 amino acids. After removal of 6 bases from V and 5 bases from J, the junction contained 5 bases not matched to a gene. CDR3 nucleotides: TGTGCCAGCAGACACACAGGGGGATATGGCTACACCTTC. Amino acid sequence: CASRHTGGYGYTF.

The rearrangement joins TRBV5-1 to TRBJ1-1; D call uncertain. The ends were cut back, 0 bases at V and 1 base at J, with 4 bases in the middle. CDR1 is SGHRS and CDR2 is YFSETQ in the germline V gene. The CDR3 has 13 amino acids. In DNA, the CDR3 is TGCGCCAGCAGCTTGGGCGAGAACACTGAAGCTTTCTTT. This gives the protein CASSLGENTEAFF.

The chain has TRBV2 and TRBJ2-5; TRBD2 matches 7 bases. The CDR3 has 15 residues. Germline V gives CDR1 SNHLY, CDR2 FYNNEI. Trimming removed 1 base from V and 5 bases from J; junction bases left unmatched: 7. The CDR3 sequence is CASSEGGGGLETQYF. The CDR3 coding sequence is TGTGCCAGCAGTGAAGGCGGCGGGGGACTGGAGACCCAGTACTTC.

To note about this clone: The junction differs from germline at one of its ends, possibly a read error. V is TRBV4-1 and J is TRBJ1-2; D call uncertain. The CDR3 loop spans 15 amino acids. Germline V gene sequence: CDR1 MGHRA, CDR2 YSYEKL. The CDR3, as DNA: TGCGCCAGCAGCCAAGATCCTACGACTAAGTATGGCTACACCTTC. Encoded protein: CASSQDPTTKYGYTF.

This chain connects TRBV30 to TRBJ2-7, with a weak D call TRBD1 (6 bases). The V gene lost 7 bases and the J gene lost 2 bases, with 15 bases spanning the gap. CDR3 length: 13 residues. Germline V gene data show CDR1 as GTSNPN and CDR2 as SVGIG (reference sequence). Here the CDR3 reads CAYRRQGTYEQYF. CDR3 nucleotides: TGTGCCTATCGGAGGCAGGGGACCTACGAGCAGTACTTC.

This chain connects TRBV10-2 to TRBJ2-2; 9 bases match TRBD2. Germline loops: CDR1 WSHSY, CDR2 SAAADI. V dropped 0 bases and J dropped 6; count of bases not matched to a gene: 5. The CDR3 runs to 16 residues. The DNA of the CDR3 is TGCGCCAGCAGTGAGTCGAGCGGGGGGCTAGCCGGGGAGCTGTTTTTT. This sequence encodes CASSESSGGLAGELFF.

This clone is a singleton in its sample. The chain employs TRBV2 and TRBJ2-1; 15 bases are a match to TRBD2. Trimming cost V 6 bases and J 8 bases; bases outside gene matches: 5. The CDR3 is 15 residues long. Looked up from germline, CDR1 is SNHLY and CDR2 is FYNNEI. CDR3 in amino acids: CASSPGLAGGDEQFF. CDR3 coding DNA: TGTGCCAGCAGCCCGGGACTAGCGGGGGGTGATGAGCAGTTCTTC.

The CDR3 DNA reads TGTGCAAGTCGCTTAGAGGGGACACCTAGATACAATGAGCAGTTCTTC. This codes for CASRLEGTPRYNEQFF. The V and J genes are TRBV12-2 and TRBJ2-1; the DNA was not used to check the table's D call, TRBD1. TRBV12-2 is a recognized pseudogene. The CDR3 extends over 16 amino acids.

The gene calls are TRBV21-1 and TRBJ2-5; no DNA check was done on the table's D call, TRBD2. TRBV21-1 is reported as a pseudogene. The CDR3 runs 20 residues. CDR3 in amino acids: CASSPDSTSGDSFYQETQYF. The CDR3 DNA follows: TGTGCCAGCAGCCCCGACTCTACTAGCGGGGATTCCTTTTACCAAGAGACCCAGTACTTC.

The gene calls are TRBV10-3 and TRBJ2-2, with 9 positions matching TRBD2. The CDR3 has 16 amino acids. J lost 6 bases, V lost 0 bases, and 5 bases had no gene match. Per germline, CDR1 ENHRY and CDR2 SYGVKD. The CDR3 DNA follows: TGTGCCATCAGTGAGTCGGTGATAGCGGGGGCCGGGGAGCTGTTTTTT. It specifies CAISESVIAGAGELFF.

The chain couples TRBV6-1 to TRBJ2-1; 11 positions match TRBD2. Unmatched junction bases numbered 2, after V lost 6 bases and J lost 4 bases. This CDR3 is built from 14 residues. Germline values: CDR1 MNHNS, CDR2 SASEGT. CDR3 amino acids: CASSASGGYNEQFF. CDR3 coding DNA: TGTGCCAGCAGCGCTAGCGGGGGGTACAATGAGCAGTTCTTC.

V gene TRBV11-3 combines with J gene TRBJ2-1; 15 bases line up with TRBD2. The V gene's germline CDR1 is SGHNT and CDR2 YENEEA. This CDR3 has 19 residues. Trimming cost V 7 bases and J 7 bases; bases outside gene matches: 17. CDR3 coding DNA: TGTGCCAGCACGCTCCCCGGGACTAGCGGGAGGCCGCGGCAAAATGAGCAGTTCTTC. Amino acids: CASTLPGTSGRPRQNEQFF.

CDR3 amino acids: CASSERWDRSNYGYTF. The CDR3 DNA follows: TGTGCCAGCAGTGAAAGGTGGGACAGATCTAACTATGGCTACACCTTC. V usage is TRBV6-1 and J usage is TRBJ1-2, with TRBD1 identical over 7 bases. Germline V gene data show CDR1 as MNHNS and CDR2 as SASEGT. The CDR3 is made up of 16 amino acids. Losses at the gene ends were 2 bases for V and 0 bases for J; bases not matched to a gene: 6.

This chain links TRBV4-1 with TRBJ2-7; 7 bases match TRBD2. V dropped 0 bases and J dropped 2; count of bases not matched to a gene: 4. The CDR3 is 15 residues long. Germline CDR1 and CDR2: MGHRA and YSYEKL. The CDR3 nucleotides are TGCGCCAGCAGCCAAGAACCTAGCGGAACCTACGAGCAGTACTTC. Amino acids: CASSQEPSGTYEQYF.

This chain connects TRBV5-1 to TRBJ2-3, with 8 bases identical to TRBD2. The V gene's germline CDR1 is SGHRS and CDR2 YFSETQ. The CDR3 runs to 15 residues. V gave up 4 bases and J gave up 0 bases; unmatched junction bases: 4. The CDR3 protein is CASSPGLASTDTQYF. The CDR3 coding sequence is TGCGCCAGCAGCCCAGGACTAGCTAGCACAGATACGCAGTATTTT.

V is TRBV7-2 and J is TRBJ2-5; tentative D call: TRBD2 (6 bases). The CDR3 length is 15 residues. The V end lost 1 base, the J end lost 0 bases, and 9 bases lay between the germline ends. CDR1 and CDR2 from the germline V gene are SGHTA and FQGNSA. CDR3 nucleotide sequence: TGTGCCAGCAGCTTAGTTGGGACTCACCAAGAGACCCAGTACTTC. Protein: CASSLVGTHQETQYF.

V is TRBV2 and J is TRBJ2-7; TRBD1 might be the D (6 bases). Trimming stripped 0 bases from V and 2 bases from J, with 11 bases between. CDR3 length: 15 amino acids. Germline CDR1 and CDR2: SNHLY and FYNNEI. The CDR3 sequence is CASSEAGAETYEQYF. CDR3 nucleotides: TGTGCCAGCAGTGAAGCGGGGGCAGAAACCTACGAGCAGTACTTC.

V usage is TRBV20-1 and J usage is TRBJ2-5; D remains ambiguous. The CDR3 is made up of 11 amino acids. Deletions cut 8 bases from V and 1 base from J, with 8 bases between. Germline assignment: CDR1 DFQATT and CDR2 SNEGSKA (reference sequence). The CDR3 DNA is TGCAGTAACGAGGTCCAAGAGACCCAGTACTTC. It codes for CSNEVQETQYF.

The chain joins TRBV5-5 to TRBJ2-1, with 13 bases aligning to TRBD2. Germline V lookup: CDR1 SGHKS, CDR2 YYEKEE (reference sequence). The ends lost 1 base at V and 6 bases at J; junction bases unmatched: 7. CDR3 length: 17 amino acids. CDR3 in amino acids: CASSLSLAGGPANEQFF. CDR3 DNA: TGTGCCAGCAGCTTGTCACTAGCGGGAGGGCCGGCCAATGAGCAGTTCTTC. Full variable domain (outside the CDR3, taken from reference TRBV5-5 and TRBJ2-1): DAGVTQSPTHLIKTRGQQVTLRCSPISGHKSVSWYQQVLGQGPQFIFQYYEKEERGRGNFPDRFSARQFPNYSSELNVNALLLGDSALYLCASSLSLAGGPANEQFFGPGTRLTVL.